These T cell receptor beta chains were read from a single sample in a study of blood T cell repertoires in COVID-19. Some clones are missing from TCRdb's copy, which holds only in-frame ones; the method was immunoSEQ multiplex PCR. Of fewer than 400,000 clones in the sample, around 85% are singletons; the top ten hold around 3.4%. Material for sequencing was peripheral blood. The receptors were gathered from a woman younger than 35 with acute or convalescent COVID-19. Each CDR3 is given without its conserved first and last residue.

TRBV5-1,ASSLDQGHAPLH
TRBV12-3/TRBV12-4,ASRRGPGEKLF
TRBV27,ASSLRRPPQGASEQY
TRBV19,ASRPSTGTWDNQPQH
TRBV10-1,ASSGYGYNEQF
TRBV19,ASIPGTGINHNQPQH
TRBV10-3,AVGQGLSGNTIY
TRBV4-1,ASSQDGGSFGNTIY
TRBV27,ASSLGLTEQF
TRBV3-1/TRBV3-2,ASSQHRGIYEQF
TRBV27,ASRRQGVSLMNSGANVLT
TRBV5-8,ASSPGTVPRGTGELF
TRBV27,ASSWAGYNEQF
TRBV5-4,ASSRPRDMSTDTQY
TRBV9,ASSASLDIPTDYGYT
TRBV5-1,ASSAGGLGPTNEKLF
TRBV10-1,ASSVGTGKFTDTQY
TRBV2,ASTGDANGYNEQF
TRBV21-1,ASSKDRGGTGVLDGVQETQY
TRBV5-1,ASSFTGERYEQY
TRBV6-1,ASSDPFGGTGRIGYGYT
TRBV4-1,ASSQGTGHYYEQY
TRBV7-9,ASSFRAGEAYNSPLH